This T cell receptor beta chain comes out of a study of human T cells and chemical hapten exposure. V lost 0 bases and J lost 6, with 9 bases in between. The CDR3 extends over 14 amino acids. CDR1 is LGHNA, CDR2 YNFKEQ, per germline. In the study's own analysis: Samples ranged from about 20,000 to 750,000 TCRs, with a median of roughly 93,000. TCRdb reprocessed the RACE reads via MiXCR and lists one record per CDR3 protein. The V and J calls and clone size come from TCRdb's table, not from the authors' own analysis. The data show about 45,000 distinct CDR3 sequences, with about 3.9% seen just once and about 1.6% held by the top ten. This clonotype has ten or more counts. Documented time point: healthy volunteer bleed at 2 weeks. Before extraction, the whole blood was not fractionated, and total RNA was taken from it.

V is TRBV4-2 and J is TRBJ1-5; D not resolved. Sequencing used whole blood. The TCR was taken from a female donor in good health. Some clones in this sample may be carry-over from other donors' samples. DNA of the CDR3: TGTGCCAGCAGCCAAGATGGCGGCGGTCAGCCCCAGCATTTT. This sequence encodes CASSQDGGGQPQHF.